This is a list of T cell receptor beta chains from one sample in a study of blood T cells in healthy people across ages. TCRdb recomputed calls from the 5' RACE reads with MiXCR, one row per CDR3 protein. This table holds approximately 490,000 distinct CDR3 sequences, less than 25% found once. This same sample was also part of a study on T cells of mothers and their children.

The sequenced sample was blood. The receptor source for this set is a boy younger than 18 in good health. The CDR3 runs from the conserved cysteine through the conserved F or W. Each record gives: D gene, clone size, J gene, V gene, CDR3 DNA, CDR3 protein. D genes are given only for firm matches. Clone sizes are given selectively: once, few, many, or a class where the clone is expanded.

>TRBD2|-|TRBJ2-5|TRBV18
TGTGCCAGCTCCGAACTAGCGGGAGAGGGGGAGACCCAGTACTTC
CASSELAGEGETQYF
>TRBD1|-|TRBJ2-7|TRBV19
TGTGCCAGTAGTCAGGGGACAGGGGCCTTCTACGAGCAGTACTTC
CASSQGTGAFYEQYF
>TRBD2|few|TRBJ2-4|TRBV4-1
TGCGCCAGCAGCCACATAGCCGGGGGGTTAGCCAAAAACATTCAGTACTTC
CASSHIAGGLAKNIQYF
>-|-|TRBJ2-1|TRBV28
TGTGCCAGCAGTTTATTGGCCGGATACTCCTACAATGAGCAGTTCTTC
CASSLLAGYSYNEQFF
>-|few|TRBJ2-3|TRBV6-5
TGTGCCAGCAGTTACTTCCTTGGCGGGGGCCCAGATACGCAGTATTTT
CASSYFLGGGPDTQYF
>TRBD1|-|TRBJ2-1|TRBV5-1
TGCGCCAGCAGCTTACGGACAGGGGCTTACAATGAGCAGTTCTTC
CASSLRTGAYNEQFF
>TRBD1|few|TRBJ2-6|TRBV5-1
TGCGCCAGCAGGACAGGGGGCAACTCTGGGGCCAACGTCCTGACTTTC
CASRTGGNSGANVLTF
>-|-|TRBJ1-1|TRBV28
TGTGCCAGCAGTTTGAGCCCCTGGGACACTGAAGCTTTCTTT
CASSLSPWDTEAFF
>TRBD1|many|TRBJ2-4|TRBV4-3
TGCGCCAGCAGCTTAATAGACTGGGACAGGGAATTCAAAAACATTCAGTACTTC
CASSLIDWDREFKNIQYF
>-|few|TRBJ2-2|TRBV4-3
TGCGCCAGCAGCCAAGATTCGGGAAACACCGGGGAGCTGTTTTTT
CASSQDSGNTGELFF
>TRBD1|few|TRBJ1-5|TRBV20-1
TGCAGTGCGGCATACCTCGGACAGGGAGGACAGCCCCAGCATTTT
CSAAYLGQGGQPQHF
>-|few|TRBJ1-4|TRBV6-5
TGTGCCAGCAGTTCCGGAGGGTCGGGGTTTGAAAAACTGTTTTTT
CASSSGGSGFEKLFF
>TRBD2|few|TRBJ2-3|TRBV9
TGTGCCAGCAGCGTAGCGGGGCGGGGGAGCACAGATACGCAGTATTTT
CASSVAGRGSTDTQYF
>TRBD2|-|TRBJ2-5|TRBV20-1
TGCAGTGCCTACCCTAGCGGGAGAAGAGGAGAGACCCAGTACTTC
CSAYPSGRRGETQYF
>-|few|TRBJ2-7|TRBV5-1
TGCGCCAGCAGCTTGGGGTTAGGGACACCTTCCTACGAGCAGTACTTC
CASSLGLGTPSYEQYF
>-|few|TRBJ1-1|TRBV4-2
TGTGCCAGCAGCCAAGGGGGCTGGATGAACACTGAAGCTTTCTTT
CASSQGGWMNTEAFF
>TRBD1|few|TRBJ1-2|TRBV18
TGTGCCAGCTCACCCGGGACAGAGGCCAGAGGCTACACCTTC
CASSPGTEARGYTF
>-|-|TRBJ1-3|TRBV19
TGTGCCAGTAGGCCGTCTTACAACACCATATATTTT
CASRPSYNTIYF
>-|-|TRBJ1-4|TRBV27
TGTGCCAGCAGTCAAAACAGGGTTCCTAATGAAAAACTGTTTTTT
CASSQNRVPNEKLFF
>TRBD1|-|TRBJ2-3|TRBV15
TGTGCCACCAGCAGAGAGACAGGGGGCCCAGATACGCAGTATTTT
CATSRETGGPDTQYF
>TRBD1|-|TRBJ2-7|TRBV12-3/TRBV12-4
TGTGCCAGCACCCCGACAGGGTCCTACGAGCAGTACTTC
CASTPTGSYEQYF
>TRBD2|many|TRBJ2-7|TRBV10-3
TGTGCCATCAGTGAGTCCGTAGCGGGAGAGTACGAGCAGTACTTC
CAISESVAGEYEQYF
>TRBD2|-|TRBJ2-7|TRBV27
TGTGCCAGCAGTTTTAGTGCTAGCGGAGCCTACGAGCAGTACTTC
CASSFSASGAYEQYF
>-|few|TRBJ1-4|TRBV7-2
TGTGCCAGCAGCTTAAACGCGGTGGGGTTGGGTGAAAAACTGTTTTTT
CASSLNAVGLGEKLFF
>TRBD2|-|TRBJ2-3|TRBV10-3
TGTGCCACCAGTGAGGGCCGGTACGGGAGGGCCTTATCAGATACGCAGTATTTT
CATSEGRYGRALSDTQYF